These 10 T cell receptor beta chains share one sample of origin, sequenced in a study of blood T cell repertoires in COVID-19 (TCRdb year 2020). Library construction relied on the immunoSEQ multiplex PCR assay. The clones in this table, taken by TCRdb from immuneACCESS, are in-frame only. Not every clone is retained; where verified, under half of the shortfall comes from an unresolved V gene, and the cause of the rest is unknown. Here the sample has some 160,000 clones; around four fifths occur a single time. Clones ranked in the top ten supply 6.2% of the sample. The sequencing input was PBMCs or T cells enriched from blood (not recorded which). Source of these receptors: a middle-aged woman who had recovered from COVID-19.

The J gene is TRBJ1-6, the V gene TRBV10-3; TRBD1 matches 7 bases. The length of the CDR3 is 14 residues. Looked up from germline, CDR1 is ENHRY and CDR2 is SYGVKD. The V segment lost 0 bases and the J segment 8 bases; nucleotides outside the gene matches: 1. Here the CDR3 reads CAISESTGYSPLHF. The CDR3 DNA reads as TGTGCCATCAGTGAGTCGACAGGGTATTCACCCCTCCACTTT.

The chain has TRBV2 and TRBJ2-3; maybe TRBD2 (5 bases). Germline CDR1 and CDR2: SNHLY and FYNNEI. Trimming left V 2 bases short and J 2 bases short, with 11 bases between. This CDR3 comprises 15 residues. The CDR3 loop is CASSERTSITDTQYF. Written as DNA, the CDR3 is TGTGCCAGCAGTGAACGGACTTCAATCACAGATACGCAGTATTTT.

The count of this clone is one. The rearrangement links TRBV12-3 or TRBV12-4 to TRBJ1-3; the match to TRBD1 covers 7 bases. The CDR3 covers 13 residues. V lost 2 bases, J lost 8 bases, and 3 bases stayed unmatched. The CDR3 DNA follows: TGTGCCAGCAGTTTATACAGGGGACACACCATATATTTT. It specifies CASSLYRGHTIYF.

The rearrangement links TRBV7-9 to TRBJ2-7; 12 bases are shared with TRBD2. The V gene's germline CDR1 is SEHNR and CDR2 FQNEAQ (reference sequence). The V gene end was trimmed by 4 bases and the J gene end by 3 bases; junction bases not matched to a gene: 7. The CDR3 totals 16 residues. The CDR3 region has the DNA TGTGCCAGCAGCTCTAGCGGGGGGGCCTTCGTCTACGAGCAGTACTTC. The encoded protein is CASSSSGGAFVYEQYF.

The chain links TRBV19 to TRBJ2-5; 9 nucleotides agree with TRBD1. The CDR3 runs 16 residues. V shed 3 bases, J shed 0 bases, and the junction held 5 bases outside the gene matches. Per the germline V gene, CDR1 is LNHDA and CDR2 is SQIVND (reference sequence). DNA of the CDR3: TGTGCCAGTAGTATGAACCGGGACAGGGACCAAGAGACCCAGTACTTC. It translates to CASSMNRDRDQETQYF.

DNA of the CDR3: TGTGCCAGTACATCCGGAGAGAACACTGAAGCTTTCTTT. Protein sequence: CASTSGENTEAFF. The chain joins TRBV19 to TRBJ1-1; D is undetermined. CDR3 length: 13 amino acids. Germline assignment: CDR1 LNHDA and CDR2 SQIVND (reference sequence). V lost 7 bases, J lost 1 base, and 10 bases lay in between.

The chain employs TRBV6-6 and TRBJ1-4, with 8 positions matching TRBD1. The CDR3 extends over 13 amino acids. Trimming took 8 bases from V and 8 from J; bases not matched to a gene: 7. Germline assignment: CDR1 MNHNY and CDR2 SVGAGI (reference sequence). The CDR3 spells CASRGDRLEKLFF. In nucleotides, the CDR3 is TGTGCCAGCCGAGGGGACAGGTTAGAAAAACTGTTTTTT.

CDR3 amino acids: CASSYTPPSYEQYF. CDR3 DNA sequence: TGCGCCAGCAGCTACACCCCACCCAGCTACGAGCAGTACTTC. The chain joins TRBV5-1 to TRBJ2-7; D not certain. The CDR3 length is 14 residues. Looked up from germline, CDR1 is SGHRS and CDR2 is YFSETQ. V was cut by 3 bases and J by 3 bases, with 13 bases left in between.

The J gene is TRBJ1-2, the V gene TRBV3-1 (or the pseudogene TRBV3-2); 9 bases line up with TRBD1. CDR3 size: 17 residues. With 4 bases clipped from V and 0 bases from J, the junction kept 9 bases outside the gene matches. The germline V gene has CDR1 LGHDT and CDR2 YNNKEL (reference sequence). This CDR3 reads CASSPLPGTGSNYGYTF. In nucleotides, the CDR3 is TGTGCCAGCAGCCCCCTTCCGGGGACAGGGTCTAACTATGGCTACACCTTC.

CDR3 coding DNA: TGCAGCGCCCAACGTAGCGCTGAAGCTTTCTTT. It is translated as CSAQRSAEAFF. The gene calls are TRBV29-1 and TRBJ1-1, with D hard to call. CDR3 size: 11 residues. The V gene's germline CDR1 is SQVTM and CDR2 ANQGSEA. V lost 7 bases to trimming and J lost 6 bases, with 12 bases between them.